Sequencing of this T cell receptor (beta chain) was carried out in a study of early T cells in non-severe SARS-CoV-2 infection. Study-wide context: Sequencing input comprised bulk RNA from unsorted whole blood; chain pairing was not available.

Study conclusions and caveats: Comparison of clonotypes with VDJdb favored anti-spike CD8 responses while missing private and CD4 specificities.

This clonotype was counted a few times. What it binds is not known. Researchers tagged individual cDNA molecules with unique molecular identifiers. TCRdb re-derived calls from the 5' RACE reads in MiXCR, one entry per CDR3 protein. Of 86,000 or so distinct CDR3 sequences in the sample, about an eighth were seen once. Germline V gene data show CDR1 as MDHEN and CDR2 as SYDVKM. This CDR3 spans 13 amino acids. Trimming left V 6 bases short and J 3 bases short, with 11 bases between. The receptor's source is an adult who was a healthcare worker with PCR-confirmed SARS-CoV-2 infection or an uninfected control (not recorded which). The chain combines TRBV28 with TRBJ1-2; D is unclear. The sequencing input was whole blood. CDR3 bases: TGTGCCAGCAGCGGGGTTTCGGACTATGGCTACACCTTC. Amino acid sequence: CASSGVSDYGYTF.